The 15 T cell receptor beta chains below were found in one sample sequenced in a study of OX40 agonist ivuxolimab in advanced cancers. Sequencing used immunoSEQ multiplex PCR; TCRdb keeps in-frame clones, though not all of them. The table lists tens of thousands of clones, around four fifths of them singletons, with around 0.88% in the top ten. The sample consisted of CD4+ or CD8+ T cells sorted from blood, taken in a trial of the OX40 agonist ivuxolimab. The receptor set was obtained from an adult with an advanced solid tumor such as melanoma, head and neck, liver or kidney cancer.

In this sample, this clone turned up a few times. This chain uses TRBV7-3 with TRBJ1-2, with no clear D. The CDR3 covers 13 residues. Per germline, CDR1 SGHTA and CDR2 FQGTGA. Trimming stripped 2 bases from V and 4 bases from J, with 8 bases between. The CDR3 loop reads CASSLSAGYGYTF. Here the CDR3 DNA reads TGTGCCAGCAGCTTATCGGCGGGCTATGGCTACACCTTC.

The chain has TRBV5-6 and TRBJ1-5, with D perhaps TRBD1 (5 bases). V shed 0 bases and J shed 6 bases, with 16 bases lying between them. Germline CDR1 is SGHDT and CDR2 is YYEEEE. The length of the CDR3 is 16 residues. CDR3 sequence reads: CASSLGVGGRSQPQHF. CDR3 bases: TGTGCCAGCAGCTTGGGGGTCGGGGGACGTAGTCAGCCCCAGCATTTT.

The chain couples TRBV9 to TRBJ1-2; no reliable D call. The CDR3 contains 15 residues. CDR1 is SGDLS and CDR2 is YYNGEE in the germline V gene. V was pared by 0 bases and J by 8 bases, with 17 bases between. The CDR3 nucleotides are TGTGCCAGCAGCGTAGATGAGACCCCCGAGTGGGGCTACACCTTC. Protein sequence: CASSVDETPEWGYTF.

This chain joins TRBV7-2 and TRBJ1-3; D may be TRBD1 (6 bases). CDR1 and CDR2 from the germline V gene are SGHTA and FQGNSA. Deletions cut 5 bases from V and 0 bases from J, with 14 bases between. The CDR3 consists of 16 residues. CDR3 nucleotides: TGTGCCAGCAGCCCATTTACAGGGCGCTCTGGAAACACCATATATTTT. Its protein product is CASSPFTGRSGNTIYF.

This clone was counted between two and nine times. The CDR3: CASSRPGTGQYEQYF. CDR3 in DNA: TGTGCCAGCAGCCGACCCGGGACAGGGCAATACGAGCAGTACTTC. This rearrangement joins TRBV6-5 to TRBJ2-7; 9 positions agree with TRBD1. Looked up from germline, CDR1 is MNHEY and CDR2 is SVGAGI. The CDR3 has 15 residues. Losses at the gene ends were 6 bases for V and 4 bases for J; bases not matched to a gene: 10.

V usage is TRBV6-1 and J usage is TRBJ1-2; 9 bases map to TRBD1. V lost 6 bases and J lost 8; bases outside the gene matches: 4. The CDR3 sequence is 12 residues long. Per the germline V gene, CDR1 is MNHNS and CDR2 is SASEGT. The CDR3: CASRRTGEGYTF. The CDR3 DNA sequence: TGTGCCAGCAGAAGGACAGGGGAAGGCTACACCTTC.

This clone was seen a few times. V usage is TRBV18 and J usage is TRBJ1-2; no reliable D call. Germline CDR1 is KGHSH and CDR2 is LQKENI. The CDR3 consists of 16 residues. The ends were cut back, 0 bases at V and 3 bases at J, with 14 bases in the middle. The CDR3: CASSPPFGEGDYGYTF. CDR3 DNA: TGTGCCAGCTCACCACCGTTTGGGGAGGGAGACTATGGCTACACCTTC.

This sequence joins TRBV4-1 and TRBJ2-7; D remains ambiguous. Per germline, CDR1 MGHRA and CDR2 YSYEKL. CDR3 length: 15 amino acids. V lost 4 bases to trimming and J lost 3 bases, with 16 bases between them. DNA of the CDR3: TGCGCCAGCAGCCCCAATCCCACTTTAAGCTACGAGCAGTACTTC. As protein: CASSPNPTLSYEQYF.

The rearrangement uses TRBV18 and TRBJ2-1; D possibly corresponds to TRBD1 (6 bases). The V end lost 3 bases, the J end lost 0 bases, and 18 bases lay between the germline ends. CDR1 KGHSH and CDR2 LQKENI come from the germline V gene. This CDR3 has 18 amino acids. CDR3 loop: CASSPGATTLSSYNEQFF. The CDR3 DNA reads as TGTGCCAGCTCACCGGGGGCCACTACACTTAGCTCCTACAATGAGCAGTTCTTC.

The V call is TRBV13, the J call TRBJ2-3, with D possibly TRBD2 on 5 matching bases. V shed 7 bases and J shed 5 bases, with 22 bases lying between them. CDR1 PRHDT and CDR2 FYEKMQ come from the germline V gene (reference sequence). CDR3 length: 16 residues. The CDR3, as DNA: TGTGCCAGCACCCGTTGGGGTAGCGAAGGAGGAGATACGCAGTATTTT. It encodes CASTRWGSEGGDTQYF.

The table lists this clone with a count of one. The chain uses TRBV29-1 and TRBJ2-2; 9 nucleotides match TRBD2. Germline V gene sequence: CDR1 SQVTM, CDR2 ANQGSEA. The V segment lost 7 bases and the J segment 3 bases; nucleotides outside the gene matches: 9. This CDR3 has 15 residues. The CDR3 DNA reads TGCAGCGCCACGGGGGAGCGGGGGGACACCGGGGAGCTGTTTTTT. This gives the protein CSATGERGDTGELFF.

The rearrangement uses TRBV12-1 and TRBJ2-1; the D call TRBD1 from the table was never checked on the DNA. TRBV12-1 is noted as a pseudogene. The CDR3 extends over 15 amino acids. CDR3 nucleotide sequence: TGTGCCAGCATCCTCGACAGGGGGCGAAGTAATGAGCAGTTCTTC. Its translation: CASILDRGRSNEQFF.

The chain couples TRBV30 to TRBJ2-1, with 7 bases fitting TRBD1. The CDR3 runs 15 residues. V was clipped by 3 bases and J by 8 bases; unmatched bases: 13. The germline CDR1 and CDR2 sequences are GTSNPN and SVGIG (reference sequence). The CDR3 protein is CAWSIGVIGGDEQFF. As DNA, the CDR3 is TGTGCCTGGAGCATCGGGGTGATAGGGGGCGATGAGCAGTTCTTC.

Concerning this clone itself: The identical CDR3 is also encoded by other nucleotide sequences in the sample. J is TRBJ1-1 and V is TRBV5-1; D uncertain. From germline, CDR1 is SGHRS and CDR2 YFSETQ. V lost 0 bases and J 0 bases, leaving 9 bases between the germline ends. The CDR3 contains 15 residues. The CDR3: CASSLEGPMNTEAFF. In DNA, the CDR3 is TGCGCCAGCAGCTTGGAGGGCCCCATGAACACTGAAGCTTTCTTT.

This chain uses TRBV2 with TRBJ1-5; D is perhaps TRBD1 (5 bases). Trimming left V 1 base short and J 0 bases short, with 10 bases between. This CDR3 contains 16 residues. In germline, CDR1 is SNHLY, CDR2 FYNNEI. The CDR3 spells CASSEEAGISNQPQHF. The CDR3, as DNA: TGTGCCAGCAGTGAAGAGGCAGGGATTAGCAATCAGCCCCAGCATTTT.